This T cell receptor beta chain was observed in a study of shared clonotypes between healthy human individuals. Germline CDR1 SGHNT, CDR2 YENEEA. The V gene lost 0 bases and the J gene lost 7 bases, with 7 bases spanning the gap. CDR3 size: 13 residues. The protocol was immunoSEQ multiplex PCR, while the TCRdb copy is restricted to in-frame clones and leaves out a portion. The table has roughly 2,300,000 clones, under 95% seen once. The chain has TRBV11-3 and TRBJ2-1, with no clear D. The sample was naive CD4+ T cells from PBMCs. Documented subset: CD45RA+ positively selected. The receptor's source is a man aged 18 to 30 in good health. Some clones in this sample may be carry-over from other donors' samples. The CDR3 sequence is CASSLDLGNEQFF. In DNA, the CDR3 is TGTGCCAGCAGCTTAGATTTGGGGAATGAGCAGTTCTTC.